These 22 T cell receptor beta chains originate from one sample sequenced in a study of T cell responses to AZD1222 COVID-19 vaccine. The table came from immunoSEQ multiplex PCR; TCRdb's copy has only in-frame clones and leaves some out. The sample lists 110,000 or so clones, approximately 90% occurring once. The source material was peripheral blood, sampled 28 days after the second AZD1222 dose. These receptors were obtained from an adult who received the AZD1222 COVID-19 vaccine.

The CDR3 bases are TGTGCCAGCTCACCACCGCTGGCAGGGGGCTTTTCCTACGAGCAGTACTTC. Translation: CASSPPLAGGFSYEQYF. The rearrangement uses TRBV18 and TRBJ2-7, with 8 bases aligning to TRBD1. V gave up 0 bases and J gave up 1 base; unmatched junction bases: 8. Germline loops: CDR1 KGHSH, CDR2 LQKENI. The CDR3 runs to 17 residues.

This clone appeared a few times. This sample also contains other DNA sequences that code for the same CDR3. The genes are TRBV9 and TRBJ1-5, with a tentative D call TRBD1 (6 bases). Trimming left V 0 bases short and J 4 bases short, with 11 bases between. The CDR3 is made up of 15 amino acids. Germline CDR1 reads SGDLS; CDR2 reads YYNGEE. The CDR3 coding sequence is TGTGCCAGCAGCGTAGCCGGACAGTTAAATCAGCCCCAGCATTTT. Translation gives CASSVAGQLNQPQHF.

This clone was detected once. This chain uses TRBV19 with TRBJ1-5; no clear D. The V gene's germline CDR1 is LNHDA and CDR2 SQIVND (reference sequence). This CDR3 is built from 19 residues. The V end lost 5 bases, the J end lost 0 bases, and 23 bases lay between the germline ends. CDR3 DNA sequence: TGTGCCAGTAGTGGTGATCCGGTCGGGAGTGGGGATAGCAATCAGCCCCAGCATTTT. It encodes CASSGDPVGSGDSNQPQHF.

This clone was observed once. This sample also contains other DNA sequences that code for the same CDR3. The rearrangement uses TRBV6-2 or TRBV6-3 and TRBJ2-2; D is unresolved. Per the germline V gene, CDR1 is MNHEY and CDR2 is SVGEGT. Between the trimmed V and J ends, which lost 6 bases and 5 bases, there was a span of 7 bases. The CDR3 is 12 amino acids. The CDR3 DNA reads TGTGCCAGCAGCCTCAATACCGGGGAGCTGTTTTTT. Its translation is CASSLNTGELFF.

The V call is TRBV7-2, the J call TRBJ2-1, with a tentative D call TRBD1 (5 bases). V gave up 3 bases and J gave up 6 bases, with 12 bases separating them. The CDR3 consists of 14 residues. Germline V lookup: CDR1 SGHTA, CDR2 FQGNSA. This CDR3 reads CASSLRQSPNEQFF. CDR3 in DNA: TGTGCCAGCAGCTTGAGACAGAGTCCCAATGAGCAGTTCTTC.

V usage is TRBV2 and J usage is TRBJ1-6; a weak D match, TRBD1 (6 bases). The V and J ends lost 6 bases and 7 bases respectively, with 19 bases between them. The CDR3 has 16 residues. Germline V gene data show CDR1 as SNHLY and CDR2 as FYNNEI. The CDR3 sequence is CASSHRGGILNSPLHF. The DNA of the CDR3 is TGTGCCAGCAGCCACAGAGGGGGGATCTTAAATTCACCCCTCCACTTT.

This chain connects TRBV11-3 to TRBJ2-7; TRBD2 is a possible D gene (5 bases). The CDR3 consists of 14 residues. The germline gives CDR1 SGHNT, CDR2 YENEEA. The germline V and J ends were trimmed by 4 bases and 6 bases, with 16 bases remaining between them. The CDR3 region has the DNA TGTGCCAGCAGCTACGACCACCGCGCGGGCGAGCAGTACTTC. It yields the protein CASSYDHRAGEQYF.

V usage is TRBV28 and J usage is TRBJ1-2; possibly TRBD1 for D (5 bases). The CDR3 sequence is 16 residues long. V was trimmed by 7 bases and J by 4 bases, leaving 22 bases between them. Germline lookup yields CDR1 MDHEN and CDR2 SYDVKM. This CDR3 is CASTVAGRESGYGYTF. The CDR3 DNA reads as TGTGCCAGCACCGTCGCAGGCAGGGAGTCTGGCTATGGCTACACCTTC.

This rearrangement joins TRBV2 to TRBJ1-6; 7 bases are shared with TRBD1. J was trimmed by 6 bases and V by 2 bases; bases with no gene match: 13. This CDR3 comprises 18 residues. Germline V gene lookup returns CDR1 SNHLY and CDR2 FYNNEI. The CDR3 here is CASSESLAPGQLNSPLHF. In DNA form, the CDR3 reads TGTGCCAGCAGTGAATCACTCGCACCGGGACAGCTTAATTCACCCCTCCACTTT.

The chain uses TRBV7-2 and TRBJ2-6; either TRBD1 or TRBD2 may supply D (5 bases each). The CDR3 sequence is 16 residues long. Trimming cost V 6 bases and J 2 bases, with 14 bases left between them. CDR1 is SGHTA and CDR2 is FQGNSA in the germline V gene. CDR3 sequence (DNA): TGTGCCAGCAGTCAGGAACGGGGCGCTGGGGCCAACGTCCTGACTTTC. Translated: CASSQERGAGANVLTF.

V gene TRBV28 combines with J gene TRBJ1-2; no firm D call. V lost 6 bases, J lost 4 bases, and 21 bases lay in between. This CDR3 has 16 amino acids. Germline-derived CDR1 and CDR2 are MDHEN and SYDVKM. The CDR3 DNA reads as TGTGCCAGCAGGCCCCCCCGACTCGATGCTTCCTATGGCTACACCTTC. Its translation is CASRPPRLDASYGYTF.

V and J are TRBV5-6 and TRBJ1-4; D remains ambiguous. V lost 2 bases and J lost 7, with 12 bases in between. Germline V gives CDR1 SGHDT, CDR2 YYEEEE. CDR3 length equals 14 residues. The CDR3 DNA is TGTGCCAGCAGCTTCCCGGGGTCAGGTGAAAAACTGTTTTTT. This translates into CASSFPGSGEKLFF.

This clone has only a few counts. The chain couples TRBV6-1 to TRBJ2-7; TRBD1 matches 7 bases. The CDR3 sequence is 14 residues long. Germline-derived CDR1 and CDR2 are MNHNS and SASEGT. The V segment lost 3 bases and the J segment 4 bases; nucleotides outside the gene matches: 6. CDR3 DNA sequence: TGTGCCAGCAGTGACCCGGGACAGAATTACGAGCAGTACTTC. It specifies CASSDPGQNYEQYF.

The gene calls are TRBV3-1 (or the pseudogene TRBV3-2) and TRBJ2-7, with D unresolved. This CDR3 is 14 amino acids long. The V gene's germline CDR1 is LGHDT and CDR2 YNNKEL (reference sequence). Trimming shortened V by 0 bases and J by 4 bases, and 10 bases separated the two germline ends. The DNA for the CDR3 is TGTGCCAGCAGCCAAGATTGGGCAGAGTACGAGCAGTACTTC. This gives the protein CASSQDWAEYEQYF.

V usage is TRBV7-8 and J usage is TRBJ2-3; D is perhaps TRBD2 (5 bases). V dropped 1 base and J dropped 4 bases, with 18 bases sitting between them. Germline V gene sequence: CDR1 SGHVS, CDR2 FQNEAQ. The CDR3 loop spans 17 amino acids. The CDR3 spells CASSLDEGGGVADTQYF. The CDR3 coding sequence is TGTGCCAGCAGCTTAGACGAGGGTGGCGGCGTCGCAGATACGCAGTATTTT.

This sequence joins TRBV6-5 and TRBJ1-4; unclear D gene. This CDR3 contains 14 residues. Germline CDR1 reads MNHEY; CDR2 reads SVGAGI. The V gene lost 0 bases and the J gene lost 8 bases, with 10 bases spanning the gap. CDR3 nucleotide sequence: TGTGCCAGCAGTTACTCGATTCCCCCCGAAAAACTGTTTTTT. It is translated as CASSYSIPPEKLFF.

The chain recombines TRBV12-1 with TRBJ1-2; the table names TRBD1, a call not compared with the DNA. TRBV12-1 is given as a pseudogene. The CDR3 is 14 amino acids. CDR3 loop: CASSFQQDTYGYTF. CDR3 nucleotides: TGTGCCAGCAGCTTTCAGCAGGATACCTATGGCTACACCTTC.

The sample holds a few counts of this clone. This rearrangement joins TRBV27 to TRBJ2-2; 7 bases agree with TRBD1. Germline trimming cut 6 bases from V and 6 bases from J; bases unmatched to any gene: 7. The CDR3 is 14 amino acids. The V gene's germline CDR1 is MNHEY and CDR2 SMNVEV (reference sequence). CDR3 in DNA: TGTGCCAGCAGGACCTGGGGACAGCCCGGGGAGCTGTTTTTT. This translates into CASRTWGQPGELFF.

The J gene is TRBJ1-6, the V gene TRBV7-9; 8 positions match TRBD1. The J segment lost 8 bases and the V segment lost 4 bases, leaving 4 bases of the junction unmatched. Germline-derived CDR1 and CDR2 are SEHNR and FQNEAQ (reference sequence). This CDR3 has 14 residues. The CDR3 reads CASSSGQGYSPLHF. The CDR3 DNA follows: TGTGCCAGCAGCTCAGGACAGGGCTATTCACCCCTCCACTTT.

The rearrangement links TRBV29-1 to TRBJ2-5, with a possible D match to TRBD1 (6 bases). CDR1 and CDR2 (germline): SQVTM, ANQGSEA. V lost 5 bases to trimming and J lost 2 bases, with 12 bases between them. The CDR3 has 13 residues. In DNA, the CDR3 is TGCAGCGTTTGGCAGGGGTTACAAGAGACCCAGTACTTC. It is translated as CSVWQGLQETQYF.

This chain joins TRBV7-8 and TRBJ1-2; 7 bases match TRBD1. The trim removed 1 base at V and 6 bases at J, leaving 14 bases unmatched. CDR3 length: 17 amino acids. Germline V gene data show CDR1 as SGHVS and CDR2 as FQNEAQ. The CDR3 sequence is CASSLGEVGQRFHGYTF. CDR3 nucleotides: TGTGCCAGCAGCTTAGGCGAGGTGGGACAGAGATTTCATGGCTACACCTTC.

The V gene is TRBV4-2, the J gene TRBJ1-2; the D gene is possibly TRBD1 (6 bases). CDR3 length equals 15 residues. V lost 3 bases to trimming and J lost 2 bases, with 13 bases between them. Germline CDR1 is LGHNA and CDR2 is YNFKEQ. CDR3 sequence (DNA): TGTGCCAGCAGCCAGGGGGGCCAGGGGAACTATGGCTACACCTTC. Translating gives CASSQGGQGNYGYTF.